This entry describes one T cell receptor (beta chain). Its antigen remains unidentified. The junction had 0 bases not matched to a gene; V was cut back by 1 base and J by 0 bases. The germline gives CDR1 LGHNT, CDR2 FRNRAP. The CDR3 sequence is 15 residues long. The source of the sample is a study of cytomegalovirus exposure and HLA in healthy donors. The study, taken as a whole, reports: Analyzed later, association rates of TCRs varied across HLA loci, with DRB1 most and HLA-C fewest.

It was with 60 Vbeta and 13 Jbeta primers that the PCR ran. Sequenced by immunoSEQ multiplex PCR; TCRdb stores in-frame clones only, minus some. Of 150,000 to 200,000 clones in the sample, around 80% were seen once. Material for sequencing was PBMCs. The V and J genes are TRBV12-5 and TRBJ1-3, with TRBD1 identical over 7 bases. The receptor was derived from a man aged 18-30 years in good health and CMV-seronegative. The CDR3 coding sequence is TGTGCTAGTGGTTTGGACAGGGGCTCTGGAAACACCATATATTTT. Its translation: CASGLDRGSGNTIYF.